This TCR beta chain was profiled in a study of identical twins. Findings and limits, study-wide: A cross-sectional statistical analysis, not follow-up of the same donors, supported the conclusions. The degree of excess twin sharing was weaker in beta out-of-frame sequences. Among out-of-frame alpha sequences shared by twins, low generation probability occurred in excess.

The CDR3 is made up of 16 amino acids. From germline, CDR1 is LNHDA and CDR2 SQIVND (reference sequence). The V segment lost 7 bases and the J segment 5 bases; nucleotides outside the gene matches: 10. This clonotype was counted between two and nine times. Antigen: not known. TCRdb reprocessed the 5' RACE reads with MiXCR, giving one entry per CDR3 protein. The sample consists of 550,000 to 700,000 distinct CDR3 sequences, 9.5% to 10% of them appearing once. Each donor (without exception) was a healthy Caucasian. These sequences were also reported in another study, on yellow fever vaccine responses in identical twins.

This sequence was found in a woman between 18 and 30 years old in good health. The chain joins TRBV19 to TRBJ2-5, with 13 bases lining up with TRBD2. Sequencing was carried out using PBMCs. The CDR3 nucleotides are TGTGCCAGTACCCTCACTAGCGGGGGGGCGTGGGAGACCCAGTACTTC. It translates to CASTLTSGGAWETQYF.